The sequence of this T cell receptor (beta chain) was determined in a study of T cells in Graves' hyperthyroidism and ophthalmopathy. From RNA transcripts, TCR beta CDR3 regions were amplified. When the TCR CDR3 underwent first-round RT-PCR, the HTBI primer set was used. TCRdb redid the calling of the multiplex PCR reads with MiXCR, one entry per CDR3 protein. This sample carries around 390,000 distinct CDR3 sequences, more than 14% of them seen once, and the ten largest clones take less than 20%. Between the trimmed V and J ends, which lost 7 bases and 4 bases, there was a span of 16 bases. This CDR3 spans 13 amino acids. Germline V gene sequence: CDR1 SQVTM, CDR2 ANQGSEA.

This clonotype originated in a woman in her thirties with Graves' ophthalmopathy. Sample: blood. This chain joins TRBV29-1 and TRBJ1-2; D gene unclear. The CDR3 DNA is TGCAGCGCCCTAGACCGTTCCTCCTATGGCTACACCTTC. The encoded protein is CSALDRSSYGYTF.